Listed below are T cell receptor beta chains from one sample, sequenced in a study of blood T cell repertoires in COVID-19. TCRdb's table, derived via immunoSEQ multiplex PCR, lists solely in-frame clones and lacks some. The sample lists roughly 410,000 clones, around 87% occurring once. Specimen: peripheral blood. The receptors shown here come from a woman aged 60 to 75 with COVID-19, enrolled during active disease. Each CDR3 is given with its conserved first and last residue. The D gene is left open where the match is weak. Clone size, where shown, is once, few, many, or a class for clones that have expanded.

>.|TRBV19|.|TRBJ1-2
CASSTGGTGIYGYTF
TGTGCCAGTAGTACTGGGGGCACAGGAATCTATGGCTACACCTTC
>.|TRBV6-5|few|TRBJ1-1
CASSYSYQGNTEAFF
TGTGCCAGCAGTTACTCCTATCAGGGGAACACTGAAGCTTTCTTT
>.|TRBV11-2|.|TRBJ2-7
CASSLVPSSYEQYF
TGTGCCAGCAGCTTAGTCCCGAGCTCCTACGAGCAGTACTTC
>.|TRBV7-2|.|TRBJ2-5
CASSFSRSRQETQYF
TGTGCCAGCAGCTTCTCCCGGAGCCGGCAAGAGACCCAGTACTTC
>.|TRBV4-1|.|TRBJ2-2
CASSPRSTRETGELFF
TGCGCCAGCAGCCCCCGCAGCACTAGGGAGACCGGGGAGCTGTTTTTT
>.|TRBV2|.|TRBJ2-1
CASSPGVGKDEQFF
TGTGCCAGCAGTCCGGGGGTAGGGAAGGATGAGCAGTTCTTC
>.|TRBV7-2|.|TRBJ2-1
CASSLDRSSYNEQFF
TGTGCCAGCAGCTTAGACAGGAGCTCCTACAATGAGCAGTTCTTC
>.|TRBV18|.|TRBJ2-2
CASSSGIRGGELFF
TGTGCCAGCTCGTCAGGGATTCGAGGCGGGGAGCTGTTTTTT
>.|TRBV19|once|TRBJ1-2
CASSIKGNYGYTF
TGTGCCAGTAGTATAAAGGGGAACTATGGCTACACCTTC
>TRBD1|TRBV6-5|.|TRBJ1-5
CASSGQGDQPQHF
TGTGCCAGCAGCGGACAGGGCGATCAGCCCCAGCATTTT
>.|TRBV7-9|.|TRBJ1-2
CASSLQGQLANYGYTF
TGTGCCAGCAGCTTACAGGGGCAGTTAGCTAACTATGGCTACACCTTC
>.|TRBV18|.|TRBJ1-5
CASSAGGSQPQHF
TGTGCCAGCTCAGCAGGAGGGTCTCAGCCCCAGCATTTT
>TRBD1|TRBV28|.|TRBJ1-2
CASSIFGDSYGYTF
TGTGCCAGCAGTATCTTCGGGGACAGCTATGGCTACACCTTC